There are many counts of the clone carrying this TCR beta chain. Its antigen remains unidentified. The cDNA was produced through 5'RACE with 10-nucleotide random UMIs. TCRdb independently ran MiXCR on the 5' RACE reads; one entry per CDR3 protein. The table includes roughly 15,000 distinct CDR3 sequences, 3% to 3.5% detected once. Germline CDR1 reads SQVTM; CDR2 reads ANQGSEA. The CDR3 sequence is 12 residues long. The study drew its healthy controls from blood bank volunteers in Maryland, USA. Libraries from sorted cells used 900,000 or so T cells (CD4+ or CD8+). The data are from a study of neurological immune-mediated disorders. Study outcomes and limitations: Because no CDR3 amino acid sequences were shared across subjects by expanded clones, private repertoires were suggested in all groups.

The clonotype comes from a woman in her thirties or forties in good health. Sample: CD8+ T cells from blood. The chain links TRBV29-1 to TRBJ1-1; perhaps TRBD1 as D (6 bases). CDR3 amino acids: CLYRRGETEAFF. The CDR3 DNA reads TGCCTCTACCGCAGGGGTGAGACTGAAGCTTTCTTT.